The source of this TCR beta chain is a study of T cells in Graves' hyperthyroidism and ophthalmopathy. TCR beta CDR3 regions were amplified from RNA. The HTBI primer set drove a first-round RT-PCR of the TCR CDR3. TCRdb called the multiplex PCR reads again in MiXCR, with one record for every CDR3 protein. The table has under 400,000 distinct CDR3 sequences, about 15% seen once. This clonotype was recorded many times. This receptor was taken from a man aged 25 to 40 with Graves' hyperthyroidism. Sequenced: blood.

In DNA form, the CDR3 reads TGTGCCAGCAGTGGGACAGGGGGAAAAGAGACCCAGTACTTC. Residues: CASSGTGGKETQYF. J is TRBJ2-5 and V is TRBV12-3 or TRBV12-4, with 11 bases fitting TRBD1. The CDR3 spans 14 residues. Trimming at V came to 5 bases and at J to 3 bases, leaving 2 bases not matched to a gene.